This T cell receptor beta chain was found in a study of cytomegalovirus exposure and HLA in healthy donors (dated by TCRdb to 2016 to 2017). General notes on the study: The roughly 650 repertoires of the first cohort and the 120 validation repertoires were produced on the same platform, according to a later analysis. The study aimed to test whether cataloging public T cell receptors could reveal signatures of past pathogen exposure. Along with the roughly 710-subject first cohort, a separate validation cohort of over 90 different subjects was used. To predict cytomegalovirus infection status, the study combined high-throughput TCR immunosequencing, statistical association of individual TCRs with disease status, and machine learning. Broader findings and caveats from the paper: A few of the identified cytomegalovirus-associated TCR beta chains were confirmed in vitro to be specific for cytomegalovirus antigens. In the study, 150 to 200 TCR beta chains were listed as associated with cytomegalovirus. According to the authors, the approach could potentially be generalized to other disease states and immunological phenotypes. In both the original and validation cohorts, the classifier was reported to diagnose cytomegalovirus status with high specificity and sensitivity. All 120 or so repertoires were used to score co-occurrence in the validation cohort in a later analysis, because that analysis had no HLA typing for the cohort. Of the cluster scores, about 94% were above 0 in a later analysis, which found that TCRs clustered in the first cohort also tended to co-occur in the 130 or so validation repertoires. Most TCR sequences were observed very rarely across donors, whereas some public TCRs were present in many individuals.

Receptor amplification or capture employed the immunoSEQ multiplex PCR assay. The source study handled its data this way. To diagnose cytomegalovirus status from the catalog of TCR beta chain sequences, a statistical classification framework was built. TCRdb retrieved this table from immuneACCESS and kept in-frame rearrangements only. Not all clones are present; in checked studies, unresolved V genes account for under half, and no reason is known for the remainder. The V and J calls and the clone size are those of that table, but D and trimming were determined from the DNA. Present in this sample are around 200,000 clones, about 81% of which were seen just once. 1.2% of the sample lies in the top ten. The cysteine opens and the phenylalanine closes a CDR3 of 14 amino acids. The sequence is cut down to CDR3 DNA, 42 bases in frame from base 1. Clipping removes 6 bases from V and 5 bases from J, with 7 as the unmatched junction base count. CDR1 MNHNS and CDR2 SASEGT are derived from the germline V gene.

As regards this clone: Its antigen is unknown. No base-level quality is on record; no much larger clone is a single base apart.

The donors were included in the validation cohort of 100 to 150 subjects, a group kept apart from the roughly 680-subject first cohort. Recombination joined TRBV6-1 with TRBJ2-5, with TRBD1 matching 9 junction bases. This sequence was found in a woman aged 25 to 39 in good health and CMV-seronegative. The sample taken for sequencing was PBMCs. The CDR3 region: CASSWDREGETQYF. DNA sequence: TGTGCCAGCAGCTGGGACAGGGAGGGCGAGACCCAGTACTTC.